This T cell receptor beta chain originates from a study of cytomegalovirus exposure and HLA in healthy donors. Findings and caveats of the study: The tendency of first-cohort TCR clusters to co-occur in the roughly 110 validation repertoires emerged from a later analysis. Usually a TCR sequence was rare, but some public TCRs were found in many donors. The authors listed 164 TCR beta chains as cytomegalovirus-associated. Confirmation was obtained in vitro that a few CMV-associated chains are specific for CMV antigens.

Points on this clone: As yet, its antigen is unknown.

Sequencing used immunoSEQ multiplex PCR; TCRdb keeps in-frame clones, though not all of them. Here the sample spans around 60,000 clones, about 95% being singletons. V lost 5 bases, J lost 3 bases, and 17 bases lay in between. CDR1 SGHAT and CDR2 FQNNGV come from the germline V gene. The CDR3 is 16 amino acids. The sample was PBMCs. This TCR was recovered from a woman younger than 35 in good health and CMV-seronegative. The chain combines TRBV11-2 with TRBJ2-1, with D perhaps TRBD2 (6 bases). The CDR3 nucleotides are TGTGCCAGCAGCCCCCGGGTGGCGCGGGGCTACAATGAGCAGTTCTTC. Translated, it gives CASSPRVARGYNEQFF.